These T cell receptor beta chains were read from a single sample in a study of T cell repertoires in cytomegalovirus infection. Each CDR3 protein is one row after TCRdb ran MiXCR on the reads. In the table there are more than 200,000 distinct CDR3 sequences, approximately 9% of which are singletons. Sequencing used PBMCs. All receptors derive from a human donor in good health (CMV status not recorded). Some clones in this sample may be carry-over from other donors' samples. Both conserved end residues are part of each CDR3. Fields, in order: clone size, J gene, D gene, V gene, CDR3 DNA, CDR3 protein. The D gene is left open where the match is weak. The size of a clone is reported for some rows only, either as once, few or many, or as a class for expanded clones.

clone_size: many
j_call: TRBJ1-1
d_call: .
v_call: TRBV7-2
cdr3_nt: TGTGCCAGCAGCTCCCAGGGGAGGGATGAAGCTTTCTTT
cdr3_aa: CASSSQGRDEAFF

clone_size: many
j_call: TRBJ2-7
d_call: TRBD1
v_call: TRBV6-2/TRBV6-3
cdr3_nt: TGTGCCAGCAGTTACGGGGGACAGGGATCCAAAGGTAGCGAGCAGTACTTC
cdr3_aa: CASSYGGQGSKGSEQYF

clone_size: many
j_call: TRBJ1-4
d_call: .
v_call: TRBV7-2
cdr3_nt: TGTGCCAGCAGCCATAATTCTGGGGGCCAGGGAAAACTGTTTTTT
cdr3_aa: CASSHNSGGQGKLFF

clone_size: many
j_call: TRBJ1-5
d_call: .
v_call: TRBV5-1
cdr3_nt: TGCGCCAGCAGCTCATCCGGGACCCCTTTCGAGCCCCAGCATTTT
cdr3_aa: CASSSSGTPFEPQHF

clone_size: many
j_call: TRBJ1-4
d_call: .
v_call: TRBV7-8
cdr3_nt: TGTGCCAGCAGCTTGGGGGGCAGCGAAAAACTGTTTTTT
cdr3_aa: CASSLGGSEKLFF

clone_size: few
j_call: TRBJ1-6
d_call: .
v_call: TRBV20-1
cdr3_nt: TGCAGTGCTAGGCCGGGGGAGCAGAGCTCCTATAATTCACCCCTCCACTTT
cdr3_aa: CSARPGEQSSYNSPLHF

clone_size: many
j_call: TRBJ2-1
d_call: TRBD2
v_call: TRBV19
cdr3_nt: TGTGCCATTTCCGGGACTAGCGGGAGCGGAACCTACAATGAGCAGTTCTTC
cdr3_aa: CAISGTSGSGTYNEQFF

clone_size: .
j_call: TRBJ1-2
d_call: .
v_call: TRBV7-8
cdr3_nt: TGTGCCAGCAGCTTACTAGAGAGAGCTAACTATGGCTACACCTTC
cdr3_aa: CASSLLERANYGYTF

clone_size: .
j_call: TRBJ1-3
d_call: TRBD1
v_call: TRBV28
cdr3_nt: TGTGCCAGCAGTTTATATTTTCCCCTGGGACAGGGGGATTCTGGAAACACCATATATTTT
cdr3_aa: CASSLYFPLGQGDSGNTIYF

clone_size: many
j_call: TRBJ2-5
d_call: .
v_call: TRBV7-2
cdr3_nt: TGTGCCAGCAGCCCCCCCCCACAGATATCAACAACCCAAGAGACCCAGTACTTC
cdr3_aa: CASSPPPQISTTQETQYF

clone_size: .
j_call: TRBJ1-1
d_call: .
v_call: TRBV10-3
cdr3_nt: TGTGCCATCAGTGAGTCTCTTGGGGTCGCGGTCACTGAAGCTTTCTTT
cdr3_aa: CAISESLGVAVTEAFF

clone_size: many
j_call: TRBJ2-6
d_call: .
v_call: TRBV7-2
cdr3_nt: TGTGCCAGCAGCTTAGCCTTAGGGCAGGGCCGACCATCTGGGGCCAACGTCCTGACTTTC
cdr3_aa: CASSLALGQGRPSGANVLTF

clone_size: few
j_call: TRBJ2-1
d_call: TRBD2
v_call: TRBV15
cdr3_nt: TGTGCCACCAGCAGATCATCCCAGCGGAGCGGGAGGAATGAGCAGTTCTTC
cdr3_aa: CATSRSSQRSGRNEQFF

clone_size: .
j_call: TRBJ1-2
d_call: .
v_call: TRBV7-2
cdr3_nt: TGTGCCAGCAGCTTAGAGACAGACTATGGCTACACCTTC
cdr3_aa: CASSLETDYGYTF

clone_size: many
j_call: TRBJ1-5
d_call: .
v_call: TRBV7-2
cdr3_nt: TGTGCCAGCAGCTTATCCGGGACAAAGTATCAGCCCCAGCATTTT
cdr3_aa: CASSLSGTKYQPQHF

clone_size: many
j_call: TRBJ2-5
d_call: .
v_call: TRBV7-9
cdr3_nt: TGTGCCAGCAGCTTAGTTTCCGAGACCCAGTACTTC
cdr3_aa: CASSLVSETQYF

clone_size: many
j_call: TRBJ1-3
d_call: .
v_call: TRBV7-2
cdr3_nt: TGTGCCAGCAGGATGCCCGGAAACACCATATATTTT
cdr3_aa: CASRMPGNTIYF

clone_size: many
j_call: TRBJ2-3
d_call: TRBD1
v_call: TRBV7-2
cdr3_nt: TGTGCCAGCAGCCCCACGGGACAGGTTAACACAGATACGCAGTATTTT
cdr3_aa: CASSPTGQVNTDTQYF

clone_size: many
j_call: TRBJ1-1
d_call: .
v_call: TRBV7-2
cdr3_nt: TGTGCCAGCAGCTTAGACGTGAGGGGGGAAACTGAAGCTTTCTTT
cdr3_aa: CASSLDVRGETEAFF

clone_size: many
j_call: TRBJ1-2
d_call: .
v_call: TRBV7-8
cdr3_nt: TGTGCCAGCAGCTTAGACGTCCAGGCGGGCTACACCTTC
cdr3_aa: CASSLDVQAGYTF

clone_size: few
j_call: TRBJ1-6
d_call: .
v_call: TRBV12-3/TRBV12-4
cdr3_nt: TGTGCCAGCAGTTTAGATCGGGGGCCCCGGCGGCGACCCCTCCACTTT
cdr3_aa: CASSLDRGPRRRPLHF

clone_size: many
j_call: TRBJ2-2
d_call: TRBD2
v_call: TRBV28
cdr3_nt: TGTGCCAGCAGTCCCCCACTAGCGGGGGGGAATACCGGGGAGCTGTTTTTT
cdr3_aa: CASSPPLAGGNTGELFF

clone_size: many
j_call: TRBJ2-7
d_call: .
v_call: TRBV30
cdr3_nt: TGTGCCTGGAGTGTACGCGGGTCGTCGGAGCAGTACTTC
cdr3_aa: CAWSVRGSSEQYF

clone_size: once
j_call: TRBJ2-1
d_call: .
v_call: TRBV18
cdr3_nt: TGTGCCAGCTCACCACAGGGGGAGTCCTACAATGAGCAGTTCTTC
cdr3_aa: CASSPQGESYNEQFF

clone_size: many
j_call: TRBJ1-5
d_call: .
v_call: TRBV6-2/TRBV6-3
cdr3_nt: TGTGCCAGCAGATCCGGGACATACGACAATCAGCCCCAGCATTTT
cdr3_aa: CASRSGTYDNQPQHF

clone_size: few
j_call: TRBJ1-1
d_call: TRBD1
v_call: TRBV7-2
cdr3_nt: TGTGCCAGCAGCTCTAGGGGACAGGGGGCTGAAGCTTTCTTT
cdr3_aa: CASSSRGQGAEAFF

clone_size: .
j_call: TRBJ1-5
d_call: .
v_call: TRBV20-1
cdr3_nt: TGCAGTGCAACTCCCGGGGGGATCAATCAGCCCCAGCATTTT
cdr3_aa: CSATPGGINQPQHF

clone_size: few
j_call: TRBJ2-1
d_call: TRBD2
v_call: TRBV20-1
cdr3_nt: TGCAGTGCTAGAGTAGGACTAGCGCGCCACAATGAGCAGTTCTTC
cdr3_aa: CSARVGLARHNEQFF

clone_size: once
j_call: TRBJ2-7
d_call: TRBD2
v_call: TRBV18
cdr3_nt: TGTGCCAGCTCACTAATAGCGGGGGGAGACGAGCAGTACTTC
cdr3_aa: CASSLIAGGDEQYF

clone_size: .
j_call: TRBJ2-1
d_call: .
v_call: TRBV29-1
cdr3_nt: TGCAGCGTCCACCAGGGTTTCGGCTACAATGAGCAGTTCTTC
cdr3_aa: CSVHQGFGYNEQFF

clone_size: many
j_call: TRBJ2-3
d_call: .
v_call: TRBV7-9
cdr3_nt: TGTGCCAGCGAGGGGGCAGATACGCAGTATTTT
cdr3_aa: CASEGADTQYF

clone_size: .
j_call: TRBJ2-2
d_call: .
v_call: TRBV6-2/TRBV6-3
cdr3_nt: TGTGCCAGCAGTGCCGGGATAAGGGACACCGGGGAGCTGTTTTTT
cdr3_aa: CASSAGIRDTGELFF

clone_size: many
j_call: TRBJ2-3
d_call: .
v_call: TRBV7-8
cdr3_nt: TGTGCCAGCAGCAAACCGGGTTCCCCTAGCACAGATACGCAGTATTTT
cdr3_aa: CASSKPGSPSTDTQYF

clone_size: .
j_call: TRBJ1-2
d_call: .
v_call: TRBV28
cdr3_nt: TGTGCCAGCAGTGCCCCGGGATTTAACTATGGCTACACCTTC
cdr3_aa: CASSAPGFNYGYTF

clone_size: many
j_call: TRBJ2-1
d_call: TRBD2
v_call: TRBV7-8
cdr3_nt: TGTGCCAGCAGCTTCCGGACTAGCGGACCCGAGAATGAGCAGTTCTTC
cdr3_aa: CASSFRTSGPENEQFF

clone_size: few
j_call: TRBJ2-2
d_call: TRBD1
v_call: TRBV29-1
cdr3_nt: TGCAGCGTTGAGAGTCAGGGGGCCGCCGGGGAGCTGTTTTTT
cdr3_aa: CSVESQGAAGELFF

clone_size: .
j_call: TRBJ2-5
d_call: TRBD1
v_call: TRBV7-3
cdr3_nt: TGTGCCAGCATTGGACAGGGTGAGACCCAGTACTTC
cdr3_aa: CASIGQGETQYF

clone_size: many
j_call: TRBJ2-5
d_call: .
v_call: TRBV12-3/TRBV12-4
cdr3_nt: TGTGCCAGCAGGCCGGGACTCCTCCGGGAGACCCAGTACTTC
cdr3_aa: CASRPGLLRETQYF

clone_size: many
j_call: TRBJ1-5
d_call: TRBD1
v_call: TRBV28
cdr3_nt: TGTGCCATCCCGGGACAGGGGGATCAGCCCCAGCATTTT
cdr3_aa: CAIPGQGDQPQHF

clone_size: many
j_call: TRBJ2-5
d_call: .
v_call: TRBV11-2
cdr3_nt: TGTGCCAGCAGCTTAGCGGGGAGGAGGGTGAAGACCCAGTACTTC
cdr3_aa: CASSLAGRRVKTQYF

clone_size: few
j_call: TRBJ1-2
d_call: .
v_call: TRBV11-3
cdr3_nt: TGTGCCAGCAGCCGTACCTCCTCGACACGTGGCTACACCTTC
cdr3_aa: CASSRTSSTRGYTF

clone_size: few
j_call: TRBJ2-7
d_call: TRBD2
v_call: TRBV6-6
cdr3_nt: TGTGCCACTCGGGGGGGTTCGTACGAGCAGTACTTC
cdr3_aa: CATRGGSYEQYF

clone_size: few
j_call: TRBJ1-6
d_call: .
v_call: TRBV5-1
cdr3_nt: TGCGCCAGCAGCCCGGGGGACCGCGGGGGCCTCCACTTT
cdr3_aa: CASSPGDRGGLHF

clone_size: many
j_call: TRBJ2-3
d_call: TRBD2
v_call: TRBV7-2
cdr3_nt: TGTGCCAGCAGCTTCAGCGGGGGGAAGGATACGCAGTATTTT
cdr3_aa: CASSFSGGKDTQYF

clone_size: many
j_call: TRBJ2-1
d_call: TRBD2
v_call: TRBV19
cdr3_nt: TGTGCCAGTAGCGATAGCGGGAGGGGTCCTTCCTACAATGAGCAGTTCTTC
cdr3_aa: CASSDSGRGPSYNEQFF

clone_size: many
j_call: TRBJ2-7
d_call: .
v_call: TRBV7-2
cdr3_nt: TGTGCCAGCACCTTTAGCCGGGAGTCCGAGCAGTACTTC
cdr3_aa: CASTFSRESEQYF

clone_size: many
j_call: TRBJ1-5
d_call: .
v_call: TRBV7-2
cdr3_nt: TGTGCCAGCAGTGAAGGACATCTTAGCAATCAGCCCCAGCATTTT
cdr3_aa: CASSEGHLSNQPQHF

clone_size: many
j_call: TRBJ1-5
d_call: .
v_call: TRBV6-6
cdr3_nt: TGTGCCAGCGCAGACAGTTTGCCAAATCAGCCCCAGCATTTT
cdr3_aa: CASADSLPNQPQHF

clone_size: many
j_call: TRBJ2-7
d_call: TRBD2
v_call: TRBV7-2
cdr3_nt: TGTGCCAGCAGCCGTGGACTAGCGGGGGGGCTAAGCGAGCAGTACTTC
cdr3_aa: CASSRGLAGGLSEQYF

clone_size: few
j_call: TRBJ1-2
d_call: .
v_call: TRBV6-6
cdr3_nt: TGTGCCAGCAGTCCTACAGTGGACTATGGCTACACCTTC
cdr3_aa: CASSPTVDYGYTF

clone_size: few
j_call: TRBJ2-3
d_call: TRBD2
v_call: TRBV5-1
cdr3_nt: TGCGCCAGCAGCTTGGTGTCTAGCGGGAGAAGGGATACGCAGTATTTT
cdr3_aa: CASSLVSSGRRDTQYF

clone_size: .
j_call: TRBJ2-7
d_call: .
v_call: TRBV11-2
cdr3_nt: TGTGCCAGCAGCTTAGGTCAGGGCAGATCAACGCACGAGCAGTACTTC
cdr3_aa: CASSLGQGRSTHEQYF

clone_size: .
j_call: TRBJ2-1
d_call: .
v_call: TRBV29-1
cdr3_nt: TGCAGCGTTGAAGGTGAGGTGGGCAGCTACAATGAGCAGTTCTTC
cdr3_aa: CSVEGEVGSYNEQFF